Listed below are T cell receptor beta chains from one sample, sequenced in a study of blood T cell repertoires in COVID-19. This table comes from immunoSEQ multiplex PCR, and its TCRdb copy is limited to in-frame clones, with some not included. Among about 68,000 clones listed, approximately 85% were seen once. The sequenced sample consisted of peripheral blood. The receptors come from a man over 45 with acute or convalescent COVID-19. Each CDR3 is given with its conserved first and last residue. A D gene is named only where the DNA matches it firmly. Only part of the rows carry a size: once, few, many, or a class if the clone is expanded.

clone size: .
D gene: .
CDR3 length: 15
J gene: TRBJ2-7
V gene: TRBV6-5
CDR3 DNA: TGTGCCAGCAGTTACTCGAACGGGGGTCCCTACGAGCAGTACTTC
CDR3 protein: CASSYSNGGPYEQYF

clone size: .
D gene: TRBD1
CDR3 length: 14
J gene: TRBJ2-2
V gene: TRBV18
CDR3 DNA: TGTGCCAGCTCACCAGACAGGGATCCCGGGGAGCTGTTTTTT
CDR3 protein: CASSPDRDPGELFF

clone size: .
D gene: TRBD1
CDR3 length: 15
J gene: TRBJ2-1
V gene: TRBV24-1
CDR3 DNA: TGTGCCACCAGTGACCAAGACAGGGGAGGCAATGAGCAGTTCTTC
CDR3 protein: CATSDQDRGGNEQFF

clone size: .
D gene: TRBD2
CDR3 length: 17
J gene: TRBJ2-6
V gene: TRBV27
CDR3 DNA: TGTGCCAGCAGGGACTGGGGGGGACTCTCTGGGGCCAACGTCCTGACTTTC
CDR3 protein: CASRDWGGLSGANVLTF

clone size: once
D gene: TRBD1
CDR3 length: 16
J gene: TRBJ2-3
V gene: TRBV5-1
CDR3 DNA: TGCGCCAGCAGCCCGGGACAGACGTCAGGTACAGATACGCAGTATTTT
CDR3 protein: CASSPGQTSGTDTQYF

clone size: .
D gene: .
CDR3 length: 15
J gene: TRBJ2-5
V gene: TRBV19
CDR3 DNA: TGTGCCAGTAGTATAGCAGCTAGCTTCGAAGAGACCCAGTACTTC
CDR3 protein: CASSIAASFEETQYF

clone size: .
D gene: TRBD1
CDR3 length: 16
J gene: TRBJ1-3
V gene: TRBV10-2
CDR3 DNA: TGCGCCAGCAGTGAGACCGTCAGGGGGCTCAGAAACACCATATATTTT
CDR3 protein: CASSETVRGLRNTIYF

clone size: .
D gene: TRBD1
CDR3 length: 16
J gene: TRBJ2-2
V gene: TRBV19
CDR3 DNA: TGTGCCAGTAGGAAACAGGGGGCGCAGAATTTCGGGGAGCTGTTTTTT
CDR3 protein: CASRKQGAQNFGELFF

clone size: once
D gene: TRBD1
CDR3 length: 20
J gene: TRBJ1-6
V gene: TRBV3-1/TRBV3-2
CDR3 DNA: TGTGCCAGCAGCCAAGGAGGGACAGCGGACGACTCCCCCAATAATTCACCCCTCCACTTT
CDR3 protein: CASSQGGTADDSPNNSPLHF

clone size: few
D gene: TRBD2
CDR3 length: 15
J gene: TRBJ2-2
V gene: TRBV18
CDR3 DNA: TGTGCCAGCTCACCAGGGACTAGGGACACCGGGGAGCTGTTTTTT
CDR3 protein: CASSPGTRDTGELFF

clone size: .
D gene: .
CDR3 length: 13
J gene: TRBJ1-2
V gene: TRBV2
CDR3 DNA: TGTGCCAGCAGCCCCGACAGAAGCTATGGCTACACCTTC
CDR3 protein: CASSPDRSYGYTF

clone size: .
D gene: .
CDR3 length: 15
J gene: TRBJ1-1
V gene: TRBV28
CDR3 DNA: TGTGCCAGCAGTTTACCGGGAGGCATGAACACTGAAGCTTTCTTT
CDR3 protein: CASSLPGGMNTEAFF

clone size: .
D gene: TRBD1
CDR3 length: 14
J gene: TRBJ1-5
V gene: TRBV7-2
CDR3 DNA: TGTGCCAGCAGGTTGACAGGGGGCCGTCAGCCCCAGCATTTT
CDR3 protein: CASRLTGGRQPQHF

clone size: .
D gene: TRBD1
CDR3 length: 13
J gene: TRBJ2-1
V gene: TRBV6-5
CDR3 DNA: TGTGCCGGGGGACAGCAAAGTTACAATGAGCAGTTCTTC
CDR3 protein: CAGGQQSYNEQFF

clone size: .
D gene: TRBD1
CDR3 length: 17
J gene: TRBJ1-3
V gene: TRBV7-8
CDR3 DNA: TGTGCCAGCAGTCAATTCCGGGACAGGGGAACTGGAAACACCATATATTTT
CDR3 protein: CASSQFRDRGTGNTIYF

clone size: .
D gene: .
CDR3 length: 14
J gene: TRBJ2-5
V gene: TRBV24-1
CDR3 DNA: TGTGCCACCAGTGACACGACAGTCCCGGGGACCCAGTACTTC
CDR3 protein: CATSDTTVPGTQYF

clone size: .
D gene: .
CDR3 length: 11
J gene: TRBJ1-2
V gene: TRBV29-1
CDR3 DNA: TGCAGCGTTTTGGCAGGGGATGGCTACACCTTC
CDR3 protein: CSVLAGDGYTF

clone size: .
D gene: TRBD1
CDR3 length: 14
J gene: TRBJ2-7
V gene: TRBV27
CDR3 DNA: TGTGCCAGCAGTTTATGGGACAGAACCTACGAGCAGTACTTC
CDR3 protein: CASSLWDRTYEQYF

clone size: once
D gene: .
CDR3 length: 12
J gene: TRBJ2-2
V gene: TRBV10-3
CDR3 DNA: TGTGCCATCAGTGAGGAGTACGGGGAGCTGTTTTTT
CDR3 protein: CAISEEYGELFF

clone size: .
D gene: .
CDR3 length: 15
J gene: TRBJ2-5
V gene: TRBV2
CDR3 DNA: TGTGCCAGCAGCCGCGGGACTTTTGCTCAAGAGACCCAGTACTTC
CDR3 protein: CASSRGTFAQETQYF